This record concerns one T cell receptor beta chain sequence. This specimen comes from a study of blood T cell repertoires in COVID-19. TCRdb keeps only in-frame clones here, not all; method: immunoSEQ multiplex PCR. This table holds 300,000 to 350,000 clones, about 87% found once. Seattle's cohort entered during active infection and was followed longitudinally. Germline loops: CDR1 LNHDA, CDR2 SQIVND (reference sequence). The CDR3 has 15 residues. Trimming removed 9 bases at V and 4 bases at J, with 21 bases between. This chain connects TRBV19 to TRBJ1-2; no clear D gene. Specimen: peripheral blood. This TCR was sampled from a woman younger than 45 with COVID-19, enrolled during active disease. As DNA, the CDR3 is TGTGCCAGCTCTCCTGATGACGGGAGGAGCTATGGCTACACCTTC. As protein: CASSPDDGRSYGYTF.